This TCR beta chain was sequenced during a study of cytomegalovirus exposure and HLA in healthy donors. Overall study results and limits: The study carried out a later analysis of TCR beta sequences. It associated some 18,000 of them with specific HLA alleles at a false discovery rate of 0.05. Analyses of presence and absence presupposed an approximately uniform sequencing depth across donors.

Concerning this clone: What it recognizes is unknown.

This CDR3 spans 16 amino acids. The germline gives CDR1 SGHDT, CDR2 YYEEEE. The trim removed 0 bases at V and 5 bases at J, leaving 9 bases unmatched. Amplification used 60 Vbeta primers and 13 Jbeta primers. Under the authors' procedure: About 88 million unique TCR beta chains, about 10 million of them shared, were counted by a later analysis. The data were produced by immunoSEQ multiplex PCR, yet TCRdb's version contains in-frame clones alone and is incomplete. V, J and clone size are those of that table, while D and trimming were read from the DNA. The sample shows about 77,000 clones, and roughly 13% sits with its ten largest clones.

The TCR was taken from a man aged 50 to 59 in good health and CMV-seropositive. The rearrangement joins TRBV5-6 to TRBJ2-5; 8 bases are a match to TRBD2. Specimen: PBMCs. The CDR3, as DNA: TGTGCCAGCAGCTTGGGATTCGCGGGGGGAGAGGAGACCCAGTACTTC. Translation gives CASSLGFAGGEETQYF.